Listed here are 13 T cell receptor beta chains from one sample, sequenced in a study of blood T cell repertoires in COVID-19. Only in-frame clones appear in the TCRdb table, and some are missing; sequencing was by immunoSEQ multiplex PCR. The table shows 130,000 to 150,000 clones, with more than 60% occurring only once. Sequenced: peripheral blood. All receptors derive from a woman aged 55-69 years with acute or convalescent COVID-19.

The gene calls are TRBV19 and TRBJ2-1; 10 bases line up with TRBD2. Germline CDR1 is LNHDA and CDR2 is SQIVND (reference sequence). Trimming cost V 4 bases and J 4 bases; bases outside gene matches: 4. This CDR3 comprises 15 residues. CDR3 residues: CASSKGTSVYNEQFF. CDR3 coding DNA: TGTGCCAGTAGTAAAGGGACTAGCGTATACAATGAGCAGTTCTTC.

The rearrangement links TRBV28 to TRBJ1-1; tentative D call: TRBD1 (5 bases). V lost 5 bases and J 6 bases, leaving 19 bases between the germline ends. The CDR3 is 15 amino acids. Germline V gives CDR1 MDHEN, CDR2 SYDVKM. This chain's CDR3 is CASSLGVTQRAEAFF. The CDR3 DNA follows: TGTGCCAGCAGTCTAGGGGTCACACAACGCGCTGAAGCTTTCTTT.

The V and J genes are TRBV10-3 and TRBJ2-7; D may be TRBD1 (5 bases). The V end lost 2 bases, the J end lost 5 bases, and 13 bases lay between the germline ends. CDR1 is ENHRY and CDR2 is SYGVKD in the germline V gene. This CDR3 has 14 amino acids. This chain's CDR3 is CAISEPPGINEQYF. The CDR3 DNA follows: TGTGCCATCAGTGAGCCCCCAGGGATCAACGAGCAGTACTTC.

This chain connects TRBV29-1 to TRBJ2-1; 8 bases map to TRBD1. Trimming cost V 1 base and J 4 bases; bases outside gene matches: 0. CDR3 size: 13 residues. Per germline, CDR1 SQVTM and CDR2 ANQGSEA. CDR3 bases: TGCAGCGTTGAAGGGACAGGGTACAATGAGCAGTTCTTC. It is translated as CSVEGTGYNEQFF.

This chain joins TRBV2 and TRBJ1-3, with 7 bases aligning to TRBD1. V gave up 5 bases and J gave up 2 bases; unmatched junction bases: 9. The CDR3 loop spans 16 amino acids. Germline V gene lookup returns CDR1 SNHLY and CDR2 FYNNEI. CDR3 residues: CASSIYRGFTGNTIYF. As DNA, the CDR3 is TGTGCCAGCAGTATTTACAGGGGTTTTACTGGAAACACCATATATTTT.

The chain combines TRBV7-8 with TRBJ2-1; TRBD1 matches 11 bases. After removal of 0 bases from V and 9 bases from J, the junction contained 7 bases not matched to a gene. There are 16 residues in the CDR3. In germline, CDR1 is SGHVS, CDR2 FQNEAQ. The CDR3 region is CASSLARGQGAREQFF. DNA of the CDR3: TGTGCCAGCAGCTTAGCGCGCGGACAGGGGGCACGTGAGCAGTTCTTC.

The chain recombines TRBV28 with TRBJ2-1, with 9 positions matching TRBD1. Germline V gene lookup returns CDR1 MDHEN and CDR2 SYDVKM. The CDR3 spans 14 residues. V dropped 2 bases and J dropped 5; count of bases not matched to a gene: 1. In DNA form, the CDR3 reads TGTGCCAGCAGTTTAGGGGACAGGGACAATGAGCAGTTCTTC. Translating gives CASSLGDRDNEQFF.

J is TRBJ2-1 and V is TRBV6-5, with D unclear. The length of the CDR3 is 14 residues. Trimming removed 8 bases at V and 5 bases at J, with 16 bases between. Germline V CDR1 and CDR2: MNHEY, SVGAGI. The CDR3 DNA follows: TGTGCCAGCCATGCGCGAAAAACGAACAATGAGCAGTTCTTC. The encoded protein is CASHARKTNNEQFF.

CDR3 nucleotides: TGTGCCAGCAGTTTGAAAGACAGATTCTACGAGCAGTACTTC. Protein: CASSLKDRFYEQYF. The V and J genes are TRBV27 and TRBJ2-7; maybe TRBD1 (5 bases). The CDR3 consists of 14 residues. Trimming removed 3 bases at V and 3 bases at J, with 12 bases between. Germline loops: CDR1 MNHEY, CDR2 SMNVEV (reference sequence).

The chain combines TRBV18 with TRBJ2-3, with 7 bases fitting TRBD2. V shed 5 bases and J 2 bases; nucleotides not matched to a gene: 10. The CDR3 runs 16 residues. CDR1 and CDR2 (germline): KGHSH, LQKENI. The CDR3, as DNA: TGTGCCAGCTCATGGGGGAGCGGGGCCCTCACAGATACGCAGTATTTT. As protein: CASSWGSGALTDTQYF.

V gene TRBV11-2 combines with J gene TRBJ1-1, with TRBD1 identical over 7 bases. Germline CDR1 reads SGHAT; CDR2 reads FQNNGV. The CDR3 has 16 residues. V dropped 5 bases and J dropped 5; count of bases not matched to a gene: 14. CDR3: CASSPGRRGRETEAFF. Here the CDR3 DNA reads TGTGCCAGCAGCCCTGGTAGAAGGGGGCGCGAAACTGAAGCTTTCTTT.

The CDR3 region is CASSHSGSYEQYF. In DNA, the CDR3 is TGTGCCAGCAGCCATAGCGGGAGCTACGAGCAGTACTTC. V gene TRBV3-1 (or the pseudogene TRBV3-2) combines with J gene TRBJ2-7; TRBD2 matches 9 bases. V lost 3 bases and J lost 3; bases outside the gene matches: 0. The V gene's germline CDR1 is LGHDT and CDR2 YNNKEL (reference sequence). The CDR3 extends over 13 amino acids.

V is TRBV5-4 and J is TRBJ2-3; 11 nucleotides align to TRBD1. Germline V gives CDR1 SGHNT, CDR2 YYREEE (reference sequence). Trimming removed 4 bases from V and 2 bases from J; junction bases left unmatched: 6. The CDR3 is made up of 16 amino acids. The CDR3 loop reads CASSKPGQGVTDTQYF. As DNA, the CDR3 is TGTGCCAGCAGCAAACCGGGACAGGGGGTCACAGATACGCAGTATTTT.